This TCR beta chain was captured by sequencing in a study of cytotoxic CD8 clonotypes in ibrutinib-treated CLL (dated by TCRdb to the early 2020s). Broadly, across the study: The cohort included roughly 15 treatment-naive and approximately twelve relapsed/refractory patients; under 18 were IGHV unmutated. On average, each sample yielded around 250,000 productive templates and under 95,000 productive rearrangements. Of the 90 or so participants in the trial, about two dozen had longitudinal samples available. Cryopreserved peripheral blood mononuclear cells were collected before treatment, at response, and at either disease progression or sustained remission. Every remission and progressive disease sample was obtained while ibrutinib was still being received by the patients. Partial responses were observed in some 24 patients and complete responses in 2; after a median follow-up of 68 months, remission was maintained in 14 patients and progression was observed in some twelve. Response samples were obtained after a median of around eleven months of treatment, with a range of roughly 6 to 40 months.

Points the paper makes about the study in general: Baseline clonality exceeded that of age-matched healthy donors and correlated strongly with circulating CD8+ T-cell counts. Public clonotypes were rare and either contracted or stayed stable during treatment, and the rise in clonality at ibrutinib response reflected the expansion of private clonotypes. Clonality rose at ibrutinib response, remained stable during sustained remission, and dropped back toward baseline at progression. Sustained-remission and progressing patients did not have matched sampling times, and lymph node repertoires were not examined.

On a MiSeq, deep resolution sequencing aimed for a depth between 1 in 1 million and 1 in 200,000 T cells, with each clonotype covered around 9.2x on average. The immunoSEQ hsTCRB Kit was used to generate TCR beta libraries. The authors processed their data as follows. Data were analyzed with ImmunoSEQ Data Assistant and ImmunoSEQ Analyzer, with V, D and J genes assigned per IMGT definitions. Clonality was computed as one minus normalized Shannon entropy of productive rearrangement frequencies, ranging from 0 to 1. Public clonotype analysis was restricted to overrepresented clonotypes comprising at least 0.05% of each patient's repertoire. Some 14 age-matched healthy donor repertoires from immuneACCESS served as clonality controls. Not all clones reach the TCRdb copy of this immuneACCESS table, which keeps in-frame sequences only. Checked studies attribute under half of the gap to unresolved V genes and leave the rest unexplained. The V and J calls and clone size were taken over from that table, and D and trimming were inferred from the DNA. Within this sample are about 130,000 clones, with around three quarters of them counted one time only. The ten largest clones add up to 10% to 15% of the sample.

From cysteine to phenylalanine, the CDR3 is 14 amino acids long. Solely the CDR3 DNA is kept, with 42 bases framed from the first base. The germline V gene supplies CDR1 KGHSH and CDR2 LQKENI. Trimming costs V 3 bases and J 7 bases, and their ends lie 13 bases apart. With regard to this clone: There is no known antigen for this receptor. Qualities for individual bases were not recorded, and no much larger clone is one base off.

What the time point label conveys for this sample: about eleven months on ibrutinib. For TCR beta library preparation, 2 to 2.5 micrograms of genomic DNA were isolated from cryopreserved PBMCs. Longitudinal blood samples from CLL patients on ibrutinib monotherapy were analyzed using high-throughput TCR beta sequencing. The patients were enrolled in a single-center, open-label phase 2 trial of ibrutinib monotherapy. The source material was PBMCs, sampled after 12 months of ibrutinib treatment. The chain employs TRBV18 and TRBJ2-1; the D gene is possibly TRBD1, with 5 bases matching. The clonotype was recovered from a human donor with chronic lymphocytic leukemia. The DNA sequence reads TGTGCCAGCTCACCTATTCCCAGGGCAAATGAGCAGTTCTTC. Translated, it reads CASSPIPRANEQFF.